This T cell receptor beta chain was recovered during a study of spatial heterogeneity in lung cancer. Study outcomes and limitations: Mutation counts in tumors were tracked by counts of expanded intratumoral alpha and beta TCRs. In tumor T cells, estimated coverage reached about 7.3% for alpha chains and approximately 12% for beta chains.

Unique molecular identifiers, one per molecule, were present on every TCR cDNA molecule. In TCRdb, the 5' RACE reads were re-called with MiXCR into one record per CDR3 protein. The sample includes around 9,200 distinct CDR3 sequences, 4.5% to 6% seen only once; the top ten take around 15%. The time point here: sample taken at primary tumor resection. Unsorted whole RNA of tumor, nontumor lung or frozen PBMC was sequenced. Worth noting for this clonotype: As yet, its antigen is unknown. A much larger clone is a single base away; this may be a read error.

Per the germline V gene, CDR1 is MNHEY and CDR2 is SVGAGI. V trimming: 6 bases; J trimming: 5 bases; junction bases outside the gene matches: 9. There are 14 residues in the CDR3. The origin of this receptor is a female donor with early-stage non-small cell lung cancer. This specimen consisted of lung tumor tissue, obtained at surgery. J is TRBJ2-7 and V is TRBV6-5, with 8 bases lining up with TRBD1. CDR3 in DNA: TGTGCCAGCAGATCCCGCCCAGGGGGCAACGAGCAGTACTTC. Its protein is CASRSRPGGNEQYF.